A selection of T cell receptor beta chains follows, all from one sample in a study of CD8+ T cells in alopecia areata. Only in-frame clones appear in the TCRdb table, and some are missing; sequencing was by immunoSEQ multiplex PCR. The data show tens of thousands of clones, 60% to 85% seen once. The sequenced material came from NKG2D-low CD8+ T cells sorted from blood. All receptors derive from a human donor with alopecia areata. The CDR3 runs from the conserved cysteine through the conserved F or W.

j_call	v_call	cdr3_aa
TRBJ1-1	TRBV6-5	CASSSTAVEAFF
TRBJ1-5	TRBV30	CAWSVGSNQPQHF
TRBJ2-7	TRBV30	CAWSFPGQGAFTYEQYF
TRBJ2-1	TRBV5-6	CASSFGGKLYNEQFF
TRBJ2-1	TRBV27	CASSLSYLTSGRNEQFF
TRBJ1-6	TRBV7-8	CASSASGSSYNSPLHF
TRBJ2-7	TRBV7-9	CASSLWAGSSYEQYF
TRBJ2-2	TRBV29-1	CSSRAHNTGELFF
TRBJ2-7	TRBV4-3	CASSQDPRDTAYEQYF
TRBJ2-7	TRBV5-1	CASSPRKTGSEQYF
TRBJ2-6	TRBV4-3	CASSQDVAGGANVLTF
TRBJ1-6	TRBV5-1	CASSPTGHNSPLHF
TRBJ1-2	TRBV7-9	CASSLTPPVDYGYTF
TRBJ2-1	TRBV27	CASSPTKGYNEQFF
TRBJ2-5	TRBV7-9	CASSLGAMGANQETQYF
TRBJ1-5	TRBV7-9	CASSPQGAGSNQPQHF
TRBJ2-5	TRBV18	CASSPPWTDQETQYF
TRBJ2-6	TRBV5-8	CASSWGMGPGANVLTF
TRBJ2-1	TRBV2	CAIQGGGGSYNEQFF
TRBJ2-5	TRBV10-3	CAIRAPEMETQYF
TRBJ2-1	TRBV29-1	CSVELADYNEQFF
TRBJ1-2	TRBV5-1	CASSLVEVNYGYTF
TRBJ2-7	TRBV27	CASSSLSGRADYEQYF
TRBJ2-5	TRBV27	CASSPSDSQETQYF
TRBJ2-7	TRBV7-9	CASSFGESYEQYF
TRBJ2-3	TRBV7-9	CASSLSTGHTDTQYF
TRBJ1-2	TRBV4-1	CASSQDPRQLPNYGYTF
TRBJ2-1	TRBV4-1	CASSQGWASSYNEQFF
TRBJ2-6	TRBV5-4	CASSQDQGSGANVLTF
TRBJ1-2	TRBV29-1	CSVEGAGLVYGYTF
TRBJ1-1	TRBV9	CASSSRMNTEAFF
TRBJ1-5	TRBV10-3	CAISSRRDVDSNQPQHF
TRBJ2-1	TRBV7-9	CASSYSSNEQFF
TRBJ2-5	TRBV7-9	CASSLGSQETQYF
TRBJ2-7	TRBV4-3	CASSLRAGQYTYEQYF
TRBJ2-3	TRBV4-1	CASSQVRTSTDTQYF
TRBJ2-1	TRBV29-1	CSVVPGQGSNEQFF
TRBJ2-1	TRBV7-9	CASSSHREINEQFF
TRBJ1-5	TRBV9	CASSPGEGAQPQHF
TRBJ2-7	TRBV29-1	CSVEGPQVEQCF
TRBJ2-2	TRBV7-9	CASSPSTNTGELFF
TRBJ2-4	TRBV9	CASSVGQGFENIQYF
TRBJ1-4	TRBV7-9	CASSFIPNTDEKLFF
TRBJ2-7	TRBV29-1	CSVEGLADTYEQYF
TRBJ2-3	TRBV9	CASSEGGRITDTQYF
TRBJ2-1	TRBV6-4	CASSDSAGGRNEQFF
TRBJ2-2	TRBV11-2	CASSGQGSANTGELFF
TRBJ2-1	TRBV7-9	CASSLDYTYNEQFF
TRBJ2-7	TRBV7-9	CASSPPLDGAYEQYF
TRBJ2-7	TRBV5-1	CASSYGTGSSYEQYF
TRBJ2-1	TRBV6-5	CASSYSPHEWGEQFF
TRBJ2-2	TRBV29-1	CSVGSGPEAGELFF
TRBJ2-7	TRBV13	CASSLRTRGTYEQYF
TRBJ1-5	TRBV4-1	CASSQAGGNQPQHF
TRBJ2-4	TRBV9	CASSVDADVQYF
TRBJ2-3	TRBV27	CASSLSGAGTDTQYF
TRBJ2-7	TRBV7-9	CASSLGDYEQYF